Shown below are 9 T cell receptor beta chains from a single sample sequenced in a study of T cell clonality in common variable immunodeficiency (dated by TCRdb to between 2014 and 2017). Library preparation employed the immunoSEQ multiplex PCR assay. The clones in this table, taken by TCRdb from immuneACCESS, are in-frame only. Not every clone is retained; where verified, under half of the shortfall comes from an unresolved V gene, and the cause of the rest is unknown. The sample has about 44,000 clones on record, with no singletons. The ten largest make up less than 11% of the sample. The sample consisted of peripheral blood mononuclear cells. All receptors derive from a person aged 18-70 years in good health.

This clone was found many times. Read sequence stops 3 residues before the CDR3 end, and the germline J gene provides the missing end. The chain combines TRBV18 with TRBJ1-5, with D unresolved. This CDR3 contains 16 residues. The ends were cut back, 3 bases at V and 7 bases at J, with 19 bases in the middle. The germline V gene has CDR1 KGHSH and CDR2 LQKENI. This CDR3 reads CASSPRLPGSGQPQHF. CDR3 DNA, as far as it was read: TGTGCCAGCTCACCCCGGCTGCCGGGGTCGGGGCAGCCC.

This clone was seen ten or more times. The CDR3 end is not reached by the read, which stops 3 residues before it; the germline J gene fills it in. At the DNA level, this CDR3 is encoded by other sequences in the same sample as well. The chain is built from TRBV19 and TRBJ1-1; tentatively, D is TRBD1 (5 bases). The CDR3 extends over 14 amino acids. V lost 2 bases, J lost 4 bases, and 11 bases lay in between. Germline V CDR1 and CDR2: LNHDA, SQIVND (reference sequence). Incomplete CDR3 DNA: TGTGCCAGTAGTATATCAACGGGGGGCACTGAA. It is translated as CASSISTGGTE. In full, the CDR3 reads CASSISTGGTEAFF. The full variable domain, in which reference TRBV19 and TRBJ1-1 provide the parts outside the CDR3, is DGGITQSPKYLFRKEGQNVTLSCEQNLNHDAMYWYRQDPGQGLRLIYYSQIVNDFQKGDIAEGYSVSREKKESFPLTVTSAQKNPTAFYLCASSISTGGTEAFFGQGTRLTVV.

This clone was counted at least ten times. The CDR3 goes on 3 residues after the read ends, and that part is filled in from the germline J gene. The chain couples TRBV13 to TRBJ1-6; TRBD1 agrees at 8 bases. This CDR3 is built from 15 residues. Germline V lookup: CDR1 PRHDT, CDR2 FYEKMQ (reference sequence). Losses at the gene ends were 5 bases for V and 7 bases for J; bases not matched to a gene: 7. This CDR3 reads CASSRQGLSNSPLHF. The part of the CDR3 DNA that was read is TGTGCCAGCAGCCGACAGGGGCTATCCAATTCACCC.

This clone was seen many times. With the read ending 3 residues before the CDR3 end, the germline J gene is used to fill in that end. The chain couples TRBV11-3 to TRBJ1-1; 10 positions match TRBD1. After removal of 4 bases from V and 4 bases from J, the junction contained 6 bases not matched to a gene. CDR1 and CDR2 (germline): SGHNT, YENEEA. The CDR3 is made up of 15 amino acids. CDR3: CASSSWRDRGTEAFF. The sequenced part of the CDR3 DNA is TGTGCCAGCAGCTCCTGGCGGGACAGGGGCACTGAA.

This clone was counted between two and nine times. Read sequence stops 3 residues before the CDR3 end, and the germline J gene provides the missing end. The chain has TRBV7-9 and TRBJ2-4; 9 nucleotides agree with TRBD1. The CDR3 runs 13 residues. Germline values: CDR1 SEHNR, CDR2 FQNEAQ (reference sequence). The CDR3 loop is CASSWDRVDGQYF. The DNA read from the CDR3 is TGTGCCAGCAGCTGGGACAGGGTTGATGGT.

This clone has at least ten counts. The read is 3 residues too short to cover the CDR3 end, so that end is filled in from the germline J gene. The chain has TRBV20-1 and TRBJ1-2; no reliable D call. CDR1 DFQATT and CDR2 SNEGSKA come from the germline V gene (reference sequence). CDR3 size: 14 residues. Trimming stripped 4 bases from V and 2 bases from J, with 14 bases between. CDR3 DNA, as far as it was read: TGCAGTGCTACTACTATGACGGCAAACTATGGC. Amino acid sequence: CSATTMTANYG. The whole CDR3 region reads CSATTMTANYGYTF.

This clone was seen ten or more times. The read comes to an end 3 residues before the CDR3 does, leaving the germline J gene to fill in the end. The V call is TRBV11-1, the J call TRBJ1-6; D is undetermined. The CDR3 contains 14 residues. CDR1 and CDR2 (germline): SGHAT, FQDESV (reference sequence). V lost 5 bases and J lost 7, with 12 bases in between. CDR3 amino acids: CASSPRQPNSPLHF. Partial CDR3 DNA: TGTGCCAGCAGCCCCAGACAACCGAATTCACCC.

This clone showed up just a few times. Read sequence stops 3 residues before the CDR3 end, and the germline J gene provides the missing end. The V gene is TRBV11-2, the J gene TRBJ2-5, with D possibly being TRBD1 (5 bases). Germline CDR1 reads SGHAT; CDR2 reads FQNNGV. V dropped 5 bases and J dropped 2 bases, with 15 bases sitting between them. CDR3 length: 15 amino acids. The CDR3 sequence: CASSRAGAAQETQYF. CDR3 DNA (partial): TGTGCCAGCAGCCGGGCTGGGGCAGCACAAGAGACC.

This clone was observed many times. The read terminates 3 residues ahead of where the CDR3 ends, so the germline J gene completes it. V gene TRBV7-9 combines with J gene TRBJ1-2, with D possibly TRBD1 on 6 matching bases. Trimming cost V 8 bases and J 3 bases, with 13 bases left between them. Germline V gene data show CDR1 as SEHNR and CDR2 as FQNEAQ (reference sequence). There are 13 residues in the CDR3. The CDR3 reads CASVPYRDYGYTF. The sequenced part of the CDR3 DNA is TGTGCCAGCGTTCCTTACAGGGACTATGGC.